These 14 T cell receptor beta chains came from one sample sequenced in a study of blood T cells in healthy people across ages. It was with a sample-barcoded 5' primer and a J-beta primer mix that a second PCR of about 6 to 12 cycles was run. TCRdb reanalysed the 5' RACE reads using MiXCR and keeps one entry per CDR3 protein. Of about 800,000 distinct CDR3 sequences in the sample, around 45% were seen once. Sequenced: blood. The origin of the receptors is a man older than 75 in good health.

The CDR3 loop is CASSSYPGQPQHF. The CDR3 DNA is TGTGCCAGCAGTTCGTACCCAGGTCAGCCCCAGCATTTT. The V gene is TRBV27, the J gene TRBJ1-5; no firm D call. CDR3 length: 13 amino acids. CDR1 is MNHEY and CDR2 is SMNVEV in the germline V gene (reference sequence). Trimming took 4 bases from V and 6 from J, leaving 10 bases between them.

Comments on this clonotype: A much larger clone differs by one base, so this may be a read error. The chain combines TRBV20-1 with TRBJ1-5; D might be TRBD1 (5 bases). Germline assignment: CDR1 DFQATT and CDR2 SNEGSKA (reference sequence). This CDR3 region has 16 residues. CDR3 nucleotides: TGCAGTGCTAGATCAACGGGCCGGGGCGGCAATCAGCTCCAGCATTTT. The encoded protein is CSARSTGRGGNQLQHF.

This clonotype was seen a handful of times. The CDR3 sequence is CASSSRQGRTEAFF. The CDR3 nucleotides are TGTGCCAGCAGCTCGAGACAGGGAAGGACTGAAGCTTTCTTT. The chain employs TRBV7-2 and TRBJ1-1; TRBD1 agrees at 7 bases. J gave up 5 bases and V 4 bases, and 7 bases lay outside the gene matches. This CDR3 is 14 amino acids long. From germline, CDR1 is SGHTA and CDR2 FQGNSA.

This sequence joins TRBV28 and TRBJ2-7, with TRBD1 matching 9 bases. From germline, CDR1 is MDHEN and CDR2 SYDVKM. V lost 5 bases and J lost 4; bases outside the gene matches: 9. CDR3 length equals 15 residues. The CDR3 nucleotides are TGTGCCAGCAGTCCATCGTGGACAGGGGTATACGAGCAGTACTTC. This encodes CASSPSWTGVYEQYF.

Remarks on this clonotype: This clone may be a read error of a much larger clone one base away. This chain joins TRBV7-2 and TRBJ2-1; D remains unclear. CDR3 length: 13 residues. The germline CDR1 and CDR2 sequences are SGHTA and FQGNSA. The CDR3 spells CANSLPRVDEQFF. CDR3 nucleotide sequence: TGTGCCAACAGCTTACCTAGGGTCGATGAGCAGTTCTTC. Together with reference TRBV7-2 and TRBJ2-1, the CDR3 gives the full variable domain: GAGVSQSPSNKVTEKGKDVELRCDPISGHTALYWYRQSLGQGLEFLIYFQGNSAPDKSGLPSDRFSAERTGGSVSTLTIQRTQQEDSAVYLCANSLPRVDEQFFGPGTRLTVL.

In DNA, the CDR3 is TGCGCCAGCAGCCCCGCTGGGACCGCCTCCTACGAGCAGTACTTC. Residues: CASSPAGTASYEQYF. This chain uses TRBV5-1 with TRBJ2-7, with D possibly called TRBD1 or TRBD2 (5 bases each). This CDR3 region has 15 residues. Trimming removed 4 bases at V and 0 bases at J, with 14 bases between. From germline, CDR1 is SGHRS and CDR2 YFSETQ.

This clonotype was picked up a small number of times. The J gene is TRBJ2-1, the V gene TRBV5-1; D is possibly TRBD2 (6 bases). This CDR3 has 15 residues. V lost 1 base, J lost 2 bases, and 10 bases lay in between. Germline V gene data show CDR1 as SGHRS and CDR2 as YFSETQ. CDR3 coding DNA: TGCGCCAGCAGCTTGATAGCGGATGCCTACAATGAGCAGTTCTTC. Residues: CASSLIADAYNEQFF.

This clonotype came up a few times. This chain uses TRBV5-1 with TRBJ2-7, with D perhaps matching TRBD2 (5 bases). Trimming stripped 0 bases from V and 6 bases from J, with 16 bases between. This CDR3 contains 15 residues. The germline gives CDR1 SGHRS, CDR2 YFSETQ. CDR3 bases: TGCGCCAGCAGCTTGGACGGGGTTATAGATTCCGAGCAGTACTTC. It yields the protein CASSLDGVIDSEQYF.

The rearrangement uses TRBV20-1 and TRBJ2-5; 7 nucleotides agree with TRBD1. With V trimmed by 3 bases and J by 1 base, 5 bases remained unmatched. The CDR3 is made up of 14 amino acids. Germline CDR1 reads DFQATT; CDR2 reads SNEGSKA (reference sequence). In DNA form, the CDR3 reads TGCAGTGCTAGGAAACAGGGGATCCAAGAGACCCAGTACTTC. Its protein product is CSARKQGIQETQYF.

The chain carries TRBV7-2 and TRBJ2-1; 9 bases agree with TRBD2. Germline lookup yields CDR1 SGHTA and CDR2 FQGNSA. V was pared by 1 base and J by 7 bases, with 8 bases of the junction left unmatched. CDR3 size: 16 residues. Written as DNA, the CDR3 is TGTGCCAGCAGCTTAGATGCGGGAGGGGGACCGAATGAGCAGTTCTTC. Translating it yields CASSLDAGGGPNEQFF.

This chain connects TRBV28 to TRBJ1-6; no clear D. This CDR3 is built from 13 residues. V was cut by 5 bases and J by 10 bases, with 12 bases left in between. Germline lookup yields CDR1 MDHEN and CDR2 SYDVKM. The CDR3 is CASSSFGKSPLHF. DNA of the CDR3: TGTGCCAGCAGTAGTTTCGGGAAATCACCCCTCCACTTT.

The rearrangement links TRBV20-1 to TRBJ2-1, with D tentatively TRBD2 (5 bases). From germline, CDR1 is DFQATT and CDR2 SNEGSKA (reference sequence). The CDR3 consists of 15 residues. Deletions cut 6 bases from V and 0 bases from J, with 15 bases between. The DNA for the CDR3 is TGCAGTGCCACTGACCGAGGGAGCTCCTACAATGAGCAGTTCTTC. This translates into CSATDRGSSYNEQFF.

The chain has TRBV25-1 and TRBJ2-5; perhaps TRBD2 as D (7 bases). The CDR3 totals 15 residues. The V gene lost 3 bases and the J gene lost 5 bases, with 16 bases spanning the gap. Looked up from germline, CDR1 is MGHDK and CDR2 is SYGVNS. As DNA, the CDR3 is TGTGCCAGCAGTGAGGGGGGGCTGGAGGGCGAGACCCAGTACTTC. Amino acid sequence: CASSEGGLEGETQYF.

This chain joins TRBV6-1 and TRBJ1-2; D perhaps matches TRBD1 (6 bases). Germline CDR1 is MNHNS and CDR2 is SASEGT. V lost 7 bases and J lost 7, with 19 bases in between. The length of the CDR3 is 14 residues. CDR3 protein: CASKVTGSTGGYTF. The CDR3 DNA sequence: TGTGCCAGCAAGGTCACAGGGAGTACGGGTGGCTACACCTTC.